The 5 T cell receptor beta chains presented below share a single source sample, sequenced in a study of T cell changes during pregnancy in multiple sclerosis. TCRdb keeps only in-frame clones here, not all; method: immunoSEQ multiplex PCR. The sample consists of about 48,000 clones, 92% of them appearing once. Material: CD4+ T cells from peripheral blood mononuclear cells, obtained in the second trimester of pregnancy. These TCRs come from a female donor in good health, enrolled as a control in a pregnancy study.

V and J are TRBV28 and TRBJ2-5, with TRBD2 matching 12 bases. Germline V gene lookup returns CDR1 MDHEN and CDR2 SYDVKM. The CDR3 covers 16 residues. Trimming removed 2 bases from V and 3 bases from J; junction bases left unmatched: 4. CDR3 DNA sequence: TGTGCCAGCAGTTTAGATCTAGCGGGAGGGGAAGAGACCCAGTACTTC. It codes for CASSLDLAGGEETQYF.

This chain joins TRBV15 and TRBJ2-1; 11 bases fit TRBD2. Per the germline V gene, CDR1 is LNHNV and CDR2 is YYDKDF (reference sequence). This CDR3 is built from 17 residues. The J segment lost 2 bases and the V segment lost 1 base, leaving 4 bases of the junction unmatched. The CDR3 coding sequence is TGTGCCACCAGCAGAGGGGGGACTAGCGGAACCTACAATGAGCAGTTCTTC. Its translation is CATSRGGTSGTYNEQFF.

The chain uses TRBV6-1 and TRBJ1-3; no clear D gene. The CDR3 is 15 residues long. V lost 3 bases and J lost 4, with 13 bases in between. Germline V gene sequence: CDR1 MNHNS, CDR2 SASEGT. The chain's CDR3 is CASSEFGLLGNTIYF. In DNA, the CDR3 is TGTGCCAGCAGTGAGTTCGGACTACTCGGAAACACCATATATTTT.

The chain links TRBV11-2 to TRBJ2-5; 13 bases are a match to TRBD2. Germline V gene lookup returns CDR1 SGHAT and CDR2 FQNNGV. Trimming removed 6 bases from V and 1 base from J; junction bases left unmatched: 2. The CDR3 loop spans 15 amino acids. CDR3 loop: CASSGLAGVQETQYF. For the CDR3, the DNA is TGTGCCAGCAGTGGACTAGCGGGGGTCCAAGAGACCCAGTACTTC.

The CDR3: CASSLDRGWERQPQHF. CDR3 coding DNA: TGTGCCAGCAGCCTCGACAGGGGTTGGGAGAGGCAGCCCCAGCATTTT. This sequence joins TRBV7-8 and TRBJ1-5; 8 bases align to TRBD1. V gave up 5 bases and J gave up 7 bases; unmatched junction bases: 13. Germline CDR1 SGHVS, CDR2 FQNEAQ. The CDR3 totals 16 residues.